Listed here are 10 T cell receptor beta chains from one sample, sequenced in a study of cytomegalovirus exposure and HLA in healthy donors. The PCR ran on 60 Vbeta and 13 Jbeta primers. Profiling relied on immunoSEQ multiplex PCR, and the TCRdb table lists in-frame clones only, not all of them. The sample contains about 150,000 clones, around 80% of which appear only once. The specimen sequenced was PBMCs. These receptors all come from a woman between 25 and 40 years old in good health and CMV-seronegative.

This clone was seen a few times. Other nucleotide sequences in the sample specify the same CDR3. The genes are TRBV5-1 and TRBJ2-1; 8 positions match TRBD1. From germline, CDR1 is SGHRS and CDR2 YFSETQ. J gave up 4 bases and V 0 bases, and 0 bases lay outside the gene matches. The CDR3 is 14 residues long. The CDR3 here is CASSLGQGYNEQFF. CDR3 bases: TGCGCCAGCAGCTTGGGACAGGGGTACAATGAGCAGTTCTTC.

This sequence joins TRBV10-3 and TRBJ2-3, with a tentative D call TRBD1 (6 bases). The CDR3 spans 17 residues. The germline V gene encodes CDR1 ENHRY and CDR2 SYGVKD. Trimming pared 10 bases from V and 4 bases from J, leaving 27 bases between. Here the CDR3 reads CATVASASSRGADTQYF. DNA of the CDR3: TGTGCCACCGTTGCCTCTGCATCCAGCAGGGGAGCAGATACGCAGTATTTT.

This sequence joins TRBV19 and TRBJ1-2; 8 bases are shared with TRBD1. Germline V lookup: CDR1 LNHDA, CDR2 SQIVND (reference sequence). The trim removed 5 bases at V and 8 bases at J, leaving 7 bases unmatched. This CDR3 has 13 residues. CDR3 sequence reads: CASSPQGGGGYTF. The CDR3, as DNA: TGTGCCAGTAGTCCACAGGGGGGAGGAGGCTACACCTTC.

This rearrangement joins TRBV2 to TRBJ2-7, with TRBD2 as a possible D gene (6 bases). Per the germline V gene, CDR1 is SNHLY and CDR2 is FYNNEI. The germline V and J ends were trimmed by 3 bases and 9 bases, with 15 bases remaining between them. The CDR3 has 13 amino acids. This chain's CDR3 is CASSERGFSGQYF. The CDR3, as DNA: TGTGCCAGCAGTGAGCGGGGCTTCTCGGGGCAGTACTTC.

This sequence joins TRBV6-1 and TRBJ1-2; D call uncertain. V was cut by 2 bases and J by 7 bases, with 23 bases left in between. Germline lookup yields CDR1 MNHNS and CDR2 SASEGT. The CDR3 has 17 residues. The CDR3 coding sequence is TGTGCCAGCAGTGAAAGCGGGAGTACTACTCTTAGACTTGGCTACACCTTC. Encoded protein: CASSESGSTTLRLGYTF.

V gene TRBV7-9 combines with J gene TRBJ1-2; TRBD1 aligns across 12 bases. This CDR3 region has 14 residues. The germline V gene has CDR1 SEHNR and CDR2 FQNEAQ (reference sequence). V gave up 4 bases and J gave up 8 bases; unmatched junction bases: 5. In DNA form, the CDR3 reads TGTGCCAGCAGCTACGGGACAGGGGGCGGAGGCTACACCTTC. Its translation is CASSYGTGGGGYTF.

This clone appeared a few times. V is TRBV19 and J is TRBJ2-1; D might be TRBD2 (6 bases). The CDR3 sequence is 14 residues long. The ends were cut back, 0 bases at V and 6 bases at J, with 9 bases in the middle. Germline V lookup: CDR1 LNHDA, CDR2 SQIVND (reference sequence). The DNA for the CDR3 is TGTGCCAGTAGTATAGAGTGGGGGGTCAATGAGCAGTTCTTC. It codes for CASSIEWGVNEQFF.

The chain couples TRBV6-1 to TRBJ2-1, with D possibly TRBD2 on 6 matching bases. Germline CDR1 reads MNHNS; CDR2 reads SASEGT. This CDR3 region has 14 residues. V gave up 5 bases and J gave up 10 bases, with 18 bases separating them. The DNA for the CDR3 is TGTGCCAGCAGTATAAGGAGAATCCGGGAGGAGCAGTTCTTC. The encoded protein is CASSIRRIREEQFF.

This chain uses TRBV29-1 with TRBJ1-2; the D gene is possibly TRBD1 (6 bases). This CDR3 contains 14 residues. The germline V gene has CDR1 SQVTM and CDR2 ANQGSEA. The V end lost 5 bases, the J end lost 2 bases, and 15 bases lay between the germline ends. As DNA, the CDR3 is TGCAGCGTTAGTCTAGGGGGGGGAAACTATGGCTACACCTTC. It is translated as CSVSLGGGNYGYTF. The full variable domain, its missing parts supplied by reference TRBV29-1 and TRBJ1-2, is SAVISQKPSRDICQRGTSLTIQCQVDSQVTMMFWYRQQPGQSLTLIATANQGSEATYESGFVIDKFPISRPNLTFSTLTVSNMSPEDSSIYLCSVSLGGGNYGYTFGSGTRLTVV.

CDR3 protein: CSVADRDLNTGELFF. CDR3 DNA sequence: TGCAGCGTTGCTGACCGGGACTTGAACACCGGGGAGCTGTTTTTT. The chain links TRBV29-1 to TRBJ2-2; D might be TRBD2 (6 bases). Per germline, CDR1 SQVTM and CDR2 ANQGSEA. With 4 bases removed from V and 1 base from J, the gap between germline ends came to 13 bases. The CDR3 is 15 residues long.